These 21 T cell receptor beta chains originate from one sample sequenced in a study of OX40 agonist ivuxolimab in advanced cancers. Method: immunoSEQ multiplex PCR; TCRdb's copy keeps in-frame clones and lacks some. Of 50,000 to 65,000 clones detected, around four fifths appear once; the ten largest clones hold 2% to 3%. The starting material was CD4+ or CD8+ T cells sorted from blood, obtained in a trial of the OX40 agonist ivuxolimab. These TCRs come from an adult with an advanced solid tumor such as melanoma, head and neck, liver or kidney cancer.

This clone was counted between two and nine times. The gene calls are TRBV9 and TRBJ2-2; 7 nucleotides match TRBD1. The V gene end was trimmed by 4 bases and the J gene end by 5 bases; junction bases not matched to a gene: 17. This CDR3 region has 18 residues. Germline V lookup: CDR1 SGDLS, CDR2 YYNGEE. CDR3 sequence: CASSPPLGYRGLTGELFF. The CDR3 bases are TGTGCCAGCAGCCCCCCCCTCGGGTACAGGGGATTAACCGGGGAGCTGTTTTTT.

The genes are TRBV30 and TRBJ2-7; D might be TRBD2 (5 bases). This CDR3 comprises 13 residues. Germline V gene data show CDR1 as GTSNPN and CDR2 as SVGIG (reference sequence). The V end lost 6 bases, the J end lost 6 bases, and 18 bases lay between the germline ends. The CDR3 DNA is TGTGCCTGTACTGGAGGTTCCCTGGTCGAGCAGTACTTC. Amino acids: CACTGGSLVEQYF.

The V and J genes are TRBV14 and TRBJ1-4, with D unclear. This CDR3 contains 14 residues. V lost 4 bases and J lost 7, with 13 bases in between. CDR1 is SGHDN, CDR2 FVKESK, per germline. The CDR3 coding sequence is TGTGCCAGCAGCCCCTCCGTGCGGGGTGAAAAACTGTTTTTT. Protein: CASSPSVRGEKLFF.

The J gene is TRBJ1-1, the V gene TRBV30; 11 positions agree with TRBD1. The CDR3 sequence is 12 residues long. In germline, CDR1 is GTSNPN, CDR2 SVGIG (reference sequence). DNA for the CDR3: TGTGCGGGACAGGGGGGCAGCACTGAAGCTTTCTTT. Protein product: CAGQGGSTEAFF.

V gene TRBV4-1 combines with J gene TRBJ2-5; TRBD2 matches at 7 bases. The J segment lost 2 bases and the V segment lost 3 bases, leaving 9 bases of the junction unmatched. The CDR3 spans 16 residues. From germline, CDR1 is MGHRA and CDR2 YSYEKL. The CDR3 is CASSQDRGSGQETQYF. The CDR3 DNA reads as TGCGCCAGCAGCCAGGATCGCGGGAGTGGGCAAGAGACCCAGTACTTC.

This clone was recorded once. DNA of the CDR3: TGTGCCAGCAGCGGTGACGGGAACTATGGCTACACCTTC. This encodes CASSGDGNYGYTF. The gene calls are TRBV5-4 and TRBJ1-2; no reliable D call. Between the trimmed V and J ends, which lost 4 bases and 2 bases, there was a span of 9 bases. This CDR3 has 13 residues. The germline gives CDR1 SGHNT, CDR2 YYREEE (reference sequence).

To note about this clone: The junction departs from the called germline gene at one end, perhaps through a read error. The chain uses TRBV27 and TRBJ1-6, with no clear D. Germline V gene data show CDR1 as MNHEY and CDR2 as SMNVEV (reference sequence). The CDR3 totals 10 residues. The CDR3 sequence: CALGTSLLHF. The CDR3 region has the DNA TGTGCACTGGGCACTTCACTCCTCCACTTT.

This clone was counted a single time. The chain uses TRBV30 and TRBJ2-7; TRBD2 agrees at 8 bases. CDR1 and CDR2 from the germline V gene are GTSNPN and SVGIG (reference sequence). This CDR3 is built from 12 residues. V shed 1 base, J shed 7 bases, and the junction held 3 bases outside the gene matches. The CDR3 is CAWSAGGHEQYF. CDR3 bases: TGTGCCTGGAGTGCGGGGGGGCATGAGCAGTACTTC.

The chain employs TRBV30 and TRBJ1-4, with TRBD1 identical over 7 bases. Germline-derived CDR1 and CDR2 are GTSNPN and SVGIG (reference sequence). Losses at the gene ends were 2 bases for V and 8 bases for J; bases not matched to a gene: 8. This CDR3 has 14 amino acids. CDR3: CAWSTQGVGEKLFF. The CDR3 coding sequence is TGTGCCTGGAGTACCCAGGGGGTGGGGGAAAAACTGTTTTTT.

The chain carries TRBV7-2 and TRBJ1-6; 7 bases are shared with TRBD1. Germline V gives CDR1 SGHTA, CDR2 FQGNSA. This CDR3 comprises 16 residues. Losses at the gene ends were 6 bases for V and 2 bases for J; bases not matched to a gene: 7. The CDR3: CASRLNRGPYNSPLHF. The DNA of the CDR3 is TGTGCCAGCAGACTAAACAGGGGTCCCTATAATTCACCCCTCCACTTT.

The rearrangement links TRBV10-2 to TRBJ2-3; D might be TRBD1 or TRBD2, each matching 5 bases. The CDR3 is 16 residues long. Germline CDR1 and CDR2: WSHSY and SAAADI. V lost 0 bases and J 1 base, leaving 11 bases between the germline ends. The CDR3 loop reads CASSESKGTGTDTQYF. CDR3 DNA: TGCGCCAGCAGTGAGTCGAAGGGGACGGGCACAGATACGCAGTATTTT.

The CDR3 region has the DNA TGTGCCAGCACAGGGTACACTGAAGCTTTCTTT. It yields the protein CASTGYTEAFF. This chain links TRBV2 with TRBJ1-1; D might be TRBD1 (5 bases). V lost 7 bases, J lost 3 bases, and 6 bases lay in between. The CDR3 runs 11 residues. CDR1 is SNHLY and CDR2 is FYNNEI in the germline V gene.

This clone has only a few counts. This chain connects TRBV30 to TRBJ1-6; TRBD1 is a possible D gene (6 bases). V was shortened by 8 bases and J by 10 bases, with 18 bases between the two germline ends. Germline CDR1 and CDR2: GTSNPN and SVGIG (reference sequence). The CDR3 spans 13 residues. CDR3 DNA: TGTGCCCGATCGAGGGGGGACCGGTCACCCCTCCACTTT. Protein: CARSRGDRSPLHF.

The chain combines TRBV7-9 with TRBJ1-2; D not certain. V was cut by 5 bases and J by 8 bases, with 9 bases left in between. Germline CDR1 reads SEHNR; CDR2 reads FQNEAQ (reference sequence). The CDR3 has 11 amino acids. CDR3 bases: TGTGCCAGCAGCCGCGTTGGGGGCTACACCTTC. It is translated as CASSRVGGYTF.

The CDR3 DNA reads TGCGCCAGCAGCTTTAGCACAGATACGCAGTATTTT. Amino acid sequence: CASSFSTDTQYF. This sequence joins TRBV5-1 and TRBJ2-3; no clear D gene. The CDR3 has 12 amino acids. Germline V CDR1 and CDR2: SGHRS, YFSETQ. V was pared by 2 bases and J by 0 bases, with 1 base between.

CDR3 protein: CASSRARTYEQYF. CDR3 nucleotide sequence: TGTGCCAGCAGTAGAGCTAGAACCTACGAGCAGTACTTC. This chain joins TRBV6-5 and TRBJ2-7, with D unresolved. Germline values: CDR1 MNHEY, CDR2 SVGAGI. The CDR3 is 13 residues long. With 5 bases removed from V and 2 bases from J, the gap between germline ends came to 10 bases.

CDR3 in amino acids: CASGDRFSGNTIYF. CDR3 bases: TGTGCCAGCGGCGACCGCTTCTCTGGAAACACCATATATTTT. The V gene is TRBV9, the J gene TRBJ1-3; D is unresolved. Deletions cut 7 bases from V and 0 bases from J, with 11 bases between. The CDR3 runs to 14 residues. From germline, CDR1 is SGDLS and CDR2 YYNGEE.

This sequence joins TRBV6-5 and TRBJ2-7; D not resolved. Germline V gene sequence: CDR1 MNHEY, CDR2 SVGAGI. The V end lost 8 bases, the J end lost 3 bases, and 8 bases lay between the germline ends. The CDR3 has 11 residues. The CDR3 loop reads CASSDFYEQYF. CDR3 bases: TGTGCCAGCTCTGACTTCTACGAGCAGTACTTC.

Here the CDR3 DNA reads TGCGCCAGCAACCCGACAGGGGGCGCGGAGACCCAGTACTTC. This translates into CASNPTGGAETQYF. The J gene is TRBJ2-5, the V gene TRBV5-1; 10 bases match TRBD1. Trimming at V came to 6 bases and at J to 5 bases, leaving 7 bases not matched to a gene. The length of the CDR3 is 14 residues. Per the germline V gene, CDR1 is SGHRS and CDR2 is YFSETQ.

The chain combines TRBV15 with TRBJ1-1; no firm D call. Trimming left V 0 bases short and J 6 bases short, with 8 bases between. Germline CDR1 and CDR2: LNHNV and YYDKDF (reference sequence). The CDR3 totals 13 residues. The CDR3 DNA follows: TGTGCCACCAGCAGAGATGTGTGGGCTGAAGCTTTCTTT. Translated, it gives CATSRDVWAEAFF.

This chain connects TRBV2 to TRBJ1-1, with D tentatively TRBD1 (5 bases). Looked up from germline, CDR1 is SNHLY and CDR2 is FYNNEI. Trimming left V 7 bases short and J 4 bases short, with 16 bases between. The CDR3 consists of 14 residues. The CDR3 DNA is TGTGCCAGCATGGCTGAAGGGGCTGGCACTGAAGCTTTCTTT. Encoded protein: CASMAEGAGTEAFF.